A single sample gave rise to the 27 T cell receptor beta chains below, sequenced in a study of response to subunit inactivated influenza vaccine. TCRdb re-called the RT-PCR reads through MiXCR, storing one row per CDR3 protein. The profile shows approximately 730,000 distinct CDR3 sequences, 14% of them singletons. Sequenced material: PBMCs from blood, taken 14 to 15 days before vaccination. Receptors were obtained from a man aged 50-60 years who received an inactivated influenza vaccine.

This clonotype was counted a few times. This sequence joins TRBV6-2 or TRBV6-3 and TRBJ2-7, with 8 bases that match TRBD1. The CDR3 is 17 amino acids. J lost 2 bases, V lost 2 bases, and 11 bases had no gene match. Germline-derived CDR1 and CDR2 are MNHEY and SVGEGT. DNA for the CDR3: TGTGCCAGCAGTTACCCAGAGGACAGGGTGGACACCTACGAGCAGTACTTC. Encoded protein: CASSYPEDRVDTYEQYF.

The chain combines TRBV12-3 or TRBV12-4 with TRBJ2-1; 7 bases match TRBD1. The ends lost 5 bases at V and 5 bases at J; junction bases unmatched: 9. This CDR3 contains 15 residues. The CDR3 DNA is TGTGCCAGCAGTCAGGCGACAGGGATTGACAATGAGCAGTTCTTC. Translated: CASSQATGIDNEQFF.

This clonotype showed up just a few times. For the CDR3, the DNA is TGTGCCAGCAGTTACGACGGGACCTACGAGCAGTACTTC. Its translation: CASSYDGTYEQYF. J is TRBJ2-7 and V is TRBV6-2 or TRBV6-3; D is perhaps TRBD2 (5 bases). CDR1 is MNHEY and CDR2 is SVGEGT in the germline V gene. Trimming stripped 2 bases from V and 2 bases from J, with 7 bases between. The CDR3 consists of 13 residues.

This clonotype showed up many times. This chain uses TRBV20-1 with TRBJ2-3, with 8 bases fitting TRBD2. CDR3 length equals 14 residues. J lost 3 bases, V lost 4 bases, and 6 bases had no gene match. From germline, CDR1 is DFQATT and CDR2 SNEGSKA (reference sequence). The DNA of the CDR3 is TGCAGTGCTACCAGCGGGGGATCAACAGATACGCAGTATTTT. Its protein is CSATSGGSTDTQYF.

This clonotype was seen only a few times. The chain links TRBV20-1 to TRBJ2-7, with 7 bases fitting TRBD2. V was pared by 1 base and J by 6 bases, with 9 bases of the junction left unmatched. The CDR3 totals 14 residues. Germline values: CDR1 DFQATT, CDR2 SNEGSKA (reference sequence). CDR3 protein: CSARGTSVLGEQYF. The CDR3, as DNA: TGCAGTGCTAGAGGTACTAGCGTGCTCGGCGAGCAGTACTTC.

This clonotype was seen only a few times. The V gene is TRBV7-2, the J gene TRBJ2-2; no firm D call. There are 15 residues in the CDR3. The germline CDR1 and CDR2 sequences are SGHTA and FQGNSA. V was cut by 8 bases and J by 0 bases, with 13 bases left in between. CDR3: CASPPGSSNTGELFF. For the CDR3, the DNA is TGTGCCAGCCCGCCCGGGTCCTCGAACACCGGGGAGCTGTTTTTT. The entire variable domain, with the rest obtained from reference TRBV7-2 and TRBJ2-2, is as follows: GAGVSQSPSNKVTEKGKDVELRCDPISGHTALYWYRQSLGQGLEFLIYFQGNSAPDKSGLPSDRFSAERTGGSVSTLTIQRTQQEDSAVYLCASPPGSSNTGELFFGEGSRLTVL.

The chain combines TRBV11-1 with TRBJ2-5, with 7 positions matching TRBD1. The length of the CDR3 is 14 residues. V shed 5 bases and J 5 bases; nucleotides not matched to a gene: 8. Germline-derived CDR1 and CDR2 are SGHAT and FQDESV (reference sequence). CDR3 DNA: TGTGCCAGCAGCACGGACGACAGGGTTGAGACCCAGTACTTC. Translation: CASSTDDRVETQYF. Using reference TRBV11-1 and TRBJ2-5 for the parts outside the CDR3, the full variable domain is EAEVAQSPRYKITEKSQAVAFWCDPISGHATLYWYRQILGQGPELLVQFQDESVVDDSQLPKDRFSAERLKGVDSTLKIQPAELGDSAMYLCASSTDDRVETQYFGPGTRLLVL.

This clonotype was observed a handful of times. The V gene is TRBV12-3 or TRBV12-4, the J gene TRBJ1-1, with 7 bases lining up with TRBD1. V trimming: 2 bases; J trimming: 7 bases; junction bases outside the gene matches: 7. The length of the CDR3 is 14 residues. Here the CDR3 reads CASSLLRGQIEAFF. The CDR3 DNA reads TGTGCCAGCAGTTTACTGAGGGGACAGATTGAAGCTTTCTTT.

This clonotype was recorded many times. The rearrangement joins TRBV18 to TRBJ2-1; perhaps TRBD1 as D (6 bases). The CDR3 loop spans 15 amino acids. The V end lost 2 bases, the J end lost 4 bases, and 12 bases lay between the germline ends. Germline V CDR1 and CDR2: KGHSH, LQKENI. Written as DNA, the CDR3 is TGTGCCAGCTCACCAGAACAGGGATTTTACAATGAGCAGTTCTTC. Its translation: CASSPEQGFYNEQFF.

This clonotype appeared a few times. V is TRBV12-3 or TRBV12-4 and J is TRBJ2-5, with D perhaps given as TRBD1 or TRBD2 (6 bases each). CDR3 size: 15 residues. Trimming took off 2 bases at V and 5 bases at J, with 15 bases between the two ends. CDR3 protein: CASSLFWGAGETQYF. The CDR3 DNA sequence: TGTGCCAGCAGTTTATTTTGGGGGGCAGGGGAGACCCAGTACTTC.

Concerning this clonotype itself: A much larger clone is a single base away; this may be a read error. The V call is TRBV29-1, the J call TRBJ2-1; D not certain. Germline CDR1 and CDR2: SQVTM and ANQGSEA. Trimming removed 1 base at V and 6 bases at J, with 7 bases between. The CDR3 length is 12 residues. The CDR3 region has the DNA TGCAGCGTTGAAGTGGCGACCAATGAGCAGTTCTTC. Amino acids: CSVEVATNEQFF.

In its sample, this clonotype was seen a few times. The gene calls are TRBV28 and TRBJ2-2; no firm D call. CDR3 length: 15 residues. From germline, CDR1 is MDHEN and CDR2 SYDVKM. V lost 5 bases and J lost 7, with 17 bases in between. The CDR3 region has the DNA TGTGCCAGCAGTAGCTCCTTCTTAGCTTACGGGGAGCTGTTTTTT. Translating it yields CASSSSFLAYGELFF.

This clonotype has only a few counts. This chain links TRBV4-2 with TRBJ2-3, with a weak D call TRBD2 (6 bases). V was shortened by 0 bases and J by 6 bases, with 10 bases between the two germline ends. The germline V gene has CDR1 LGHNA and CDR2 YNFKEQ. The CDR3 contains 14 residues. This CDR3 is CASSQEEAGDTQYF. The CDR3 region has the DNA TGTGCCAGCAGCCAAGAAGAGGCGGGGGATACGCAGTATTTT.

The CDR3 region is CAWSWGHYNEQFF. In DNA, the CDR3 is TGTGCCTGGAGCTGGGGGCACTACAATGAGCAGTTCTTC. The rearrangement links TRBV30 to TRBJ2-1, with a tentative D call TRBD1 (6 bases). The CDR3 sequence is 13 residues long. V was shortened by 3 bases and J by 3 bases, with 9 bases between the two germline ends. CDR1 is GTSNPN, CDR2 SVGIG, per germline (reference sequence).

This clonotype was detected ten times or more. The chain links TRBV5-1 to TRBJ1-1; possibly TRBD1 for D (5 bases). CDR3 length: 14 residues. The V end lost 3 bases, the J end lost 4 bases, and 13 bases lay between the germline ends. CDR1 is SGHRS, CDR2 YFSETQ, per germline. CDR3 sequence (DNA): TGCGCCAGCAGCTCGGAGGGGTGGAGCACTGAAGCTTTCTTT. It is translated as CASSSEGWSTEAFF. The full variable domain, completed using reference TRBV5-1 and TRBJ1-1, is KAGVTQTPRYLIKTRGQQVTLSCSPISGHRSVSWYQQTPGQGLQFLFEYFSETQRNKGNFPGRFSGRQFSNSRSEMNVSTLELGDSALYLCASSSEGWSTEAFFGQGTRLTVV.

The V and J genes are TRBV4-1 and TRBJ2-1; 11 bases match TRBD2. Trimming took 1 base from V and 0 from J; bases not matched to a gene: 8. This CDR3 has 19 residues. CDR1 and CDR2 (germline): MGHRA, YSYEKL. Here the CDR3 reads CASSQGTSGGKSSYNEQFF. Written as DNA, the CDR3 is TGCGCCAGCAGCCAAGGCACTAGCGGGGGTAAGAGCTCCTACAATGAGCAGTTCTTC.

This clonotype has only a few counts. V is TRBV6-1 and J is TRBJ2-2; 9 bases line up with TRBD2. The V segment lost 6 bases and the J segment 2 bases; nucleotides outside the gene matches: 4. The CDR3 covers 15 residues. Germline values: CDR1 MNHNS, CDR2 SASEGT. In DNA, the CDR3 is TGTGCCAGCAGGAGACTAGCGGACAACACCGGGGAGCTGTTTTTT. Translated: CASRRLADNTGELFF.

This clonotype was counted only a few times. V and J are TRBV12-3 or TRBV12-4 and TRBJ2-5; D tentatively fits TRBD1 or TRBD2 (5 bases each). CDR3 length equals 14 residues. V gave up 3 bases and J gave up 9 bases, with 17 bases separating them. CDR3 sequence reads: CASSFGTGLGAQYF. The DNA for the CDR3 is TGTGCCAGCAGTTTTGGAACAGGCCTCGGGGCCCAGTACTTC.

This clonotype was seen a few times. The CDR3: CAISESRWEGPNEQFF. CDR3 in DNA: TGTGCCATCAGTGAGTCTAGGTGGGAGGGCCCGAATGAGCAGTTCTTC. This chain joins TRBV10-3 and TRBJ2-1; 7 positions agree with TRBD2. CDR1 is ENHRY and CDR2 is SYGVKD in the germline V gene. Trimming cost V 0 bases and J 7 bases; bases outside gene matches: 9. This CDR3 comprises 16 residues.

The chain links TRBV29-1 to TRBJ1-1; D remains ambiguous. CDR3 length: 13 amino acids. V lost 5 bases and J 1 base, leaving 11 bases between the germline ends. Germline V gene data show CDR1 as SQVTM and CDR2 as ANQGSEA. The CDR3 nucleotides are TGCAGCGTTACGAGAGCGACGAACACTGAAGCTTTCTTT. The encoded protein is CSVTRATNTEAFF.

The V gene is TRBV7-9, the J gene TRBJ1-6; 9 bases fit TRBD1. This CDR3 is 15 amino acids long. Germline-derived CDR1 and CDR2 are SEHNR and FQNEAQ (reference sequence). J gave up 7 bases and V 5 bases, and 6 bases lay outside the gene matches. The CDR3 nucleotides read TGTGCCAGCAGCGCAAGGGACAGGGTGAATTCACCCCTCCACTTT. Amino acid sequence: CASSARDRVNSPLHF.

This clonotype was found a few times. This chain connects TRBV20-1 to TRBJ1-6; no clear D gene. The CDR3 consists of 10 residues. Trimming removed 7 bases at V and 9 bases at J, with 7 bases between. CDR1 and CDR2 from the germline V gene are DFQATT and SNEGSKA (reference sequence). The CDR3 sequence: CSVNSSPLHF. CDR3 nucleotides: TGCAGTGTTAACAGTTCACCCCTCCACTTT.

The V gene is TRBV5-5, the J gene TRBJ2-1; 8 bases are shared with TRBD2. Germline loops: CDR1 SGHKS, CDR2 YYEKEE (reference sequence). V lost 0 bases and J lost 8; bases outside the gene matches: 7. There are 15 residues in the CDR3. The CDR3 sequence: CASSLGLAHSDEQFF. CDR3 sequence (DNA): TGTGCCAGCAGCTTGGGACTAGCGCATAGCGATGAGCAGTTCTTC.

This clonotype appeared a few times. This sequence joins TRBV6-2 or TRBV6-3 and TRBJ2-7; possibly TRBD1 or TRBD2 for D (6 bases each). Germline V gives CDR1 MNHEY, CDR2 SVGEGT. The V end was cut by 6 bases, the J end by 2 bases, with 29 bases between. CDR3 length: 19 residues. The CDR3 DNA follows: TGTGCCAGCAGACCCTACAGGGCCGAGCGGAGGGGGATAACCTACGAGCAGTACTTC. Protein: CASRPYRAERRGITYEQYF.

The chain carries TRBV11-1 and TRBJ2-1; D is undetermined. Germline V gene data show CDR1 as SGHAT and CDR2 as FQDESV (reference sequence). This CDR3 spans 16 amino acids. V was trimmed by 1 base and J by 0 bases, leaving 10 bases between them. CDR3 sequence (DNA): TGTGCCAGCAGCTTAGAAGGCAGGAGCTCCTACAATGAGCAGTTCTTC. It encodes CASSLEGRSSYNEQFF. Full variable domain (outside the CDR3, taken from reference TRBV11-1 and TRBJ2-1): EAEVAQSPRYKITEKSQAVAFWCDPISGHATLYWYRQILGQGPELLVQFQDESVVDDSQLPKDRFSAERLKGVDSTLKIQPAELGDSAMYLCASSLEGRSSYNEQFFGPGTRLTVL.

The rearrangement uses TRBV4-3 and TRBJ1-2; D not resolved. Trimming left V 1 base short and J 2 bases short, with 2 bases between. The CDR3 length is 12 residues. In germline, CDR1 is LGHNA, CDR2 YSLEER. The CDR3 nucleotides are TGCGCCAGCAGCCAAGCCAACTATGGCTACACCTTC. It yields the protein CASSQANYGYTF.

In its sample, this clonotype was seen a few times. The chain links TRBV7-9 to TRBJ1-6; D possibly corresponds to TRBD1 (5 bases). CDR1 is SEHNR, CDR2 FQNEAQ, per germline (reference sequence). With 5 bases removed from V and 7 bases from J, the gap between germline ends came to 18 bases. The CDR3 consists of 16 residues. CDR3: CASSTHLSGGNSPLHF. CDR3 DNA sequence: TGTGCCAGCAGCACGCACCTCTCTGGGGGGAATTCACCCCTCCACTTT.